Presented here are 21 T cell receptor beta chains from one specimen sequenced in a study of cytomegalovirus exposure and HLA in healthy donors. PCR involved 60 Vbeta and 13 Jbeta primers. This table comes from immunoSEQ multiplex PCR, and its TCRdb copy is limited to in-frame clones, with some not included. The repertoire consists of about 200,000 clones, with roughly 78% occurring once and the leading ten covering 1.5% to 1.7%. Sequencing was performed on PBMCs. The receptors here all came from a girl between 5 and 17 years old in good health and CMV-seropositive.

V gene TRBV6-5 combines with J gene TRBJ2-7; tentative D call: TRBD1 (6 bases). CDR1 is MNHEY, CDR2 SVGAGI, per germline. V lost 6 bases and J lost 3, with 9 bases in between. This CDR3 has 12 residues. For the CDR3, the DNA is TGTGCCAGCAGGGGGGCCAGCTACGAGCAGTACTTC. This codes for CASRGASYEQYF.

The chain is built from TRBV5-6 and TRBJ2-7; perhaps TRBD2 as D (6 bases). Per the germline V gene, CDR1 is SGHDT and CDR2 is YYEEEE. The ends were cut back, 3 bases at V and 6 bases at J, with 19 bases in the middle. The CDR3 is made up of 15 amino acids. Here the CDR3 reads CASSSTAGTFIEQYF. The CDR3 DNA reads TGTGCCAGCAGCTCTACAGCGGGTACCTTCATCGAGCAGTACTTC. Full variable domain (outside the CDR3, taken from reference TRBV5-6 and TRBJ2-7): DAGVTQSPTHLIKTRGQQVTLRCSPKSGHDTVSWYQQALGQGPQFIFQYYEEEERQRGNFPDRFSGHQFPNYSSELNVNALLLGDSALYLCASSSTAGTFIEQYFGPGTRLTVT.

This rearrangement joins TRBV21-1 to TRBJ1-4; the table names TRBD1, a call not compared with the DNA. TRBV21-1 is a recognized pseudogene. The CDR3 totals 19 residues. This chain's CDR3 is CASSNRAGAVEEQNEKLFF. The CDR3 nucleotides are TGTGCCAGCAGCAACCGGGCAGGGGCTGTCGAGGAGCAAAATGAAAAACTGTTTTTT.

V gene TRBV19 combines with J gene TRBJ2-5; D might be TRBD1 (5 bases). V shed 3 bases and J shed 4 bases, with 24 bases lying between them. The CDR3 has 18 residues. Germline lookup yields CDR1 LNHDA and CDR2 SQIVND (reference sequence). The CDR3 bases are TGTGCCAGTAGTATCCTCGCCCAGGGAACGAGGCAAAGAGAGACCCAGTACTTC. This encodes CASSILAQGTRQRETQYF.

The chain joins TRBV4-2 to TRBJ2-7, with 14 bases fitting TRBD2. The J segment lost 7 bases and the V segment lost 0 bases, leaving 5 bases of the junction unmatched. Germline V CDR1 and CDR2: LGHNA, YNFKEQ. The CDR3 runs 16 residues. The CDR3 loop reads CASSQETSGGAGEQYF. CDR3 nucleotides: TGTGCCAGCAGCCAAGAGACTAGCGGGGGGGCGGGGGAGCAGTACTTC.

This chain links TRBV30 with TRBJ2-7; D unclear. Germline V gene lookup returns CDR1 GTSNPN and CDR2 SVGIG (reference sequence). V gave up 7 bases and J gave up 0 bases, with 7 bases separating them. The CDR3 consists of 11 residues. CDR3 DNA sequence: TGTGCCTCCCGAGACTCCTACGAGCAGTACTTC. As protein: CASRDSYEQYF.

CDR3 in DNA: TGTGCCAGCAGTCAACCGGGTCACCAGTACTTC. Its protein product is CASSQPGHQYF. This rearrangement joins TRBV7-2 to TRBJ2-7; D unresolved. The ends were cut back, 6 bases at V and 10 bases at J, with 13 bases in the middle. The CDR3 has 11 amino acids. Germline loops: CDR1 SGHTA, CDR2 FQGNSA.

This clone was observed a single time. The V and J genes are TRBV6-1 and TRBJ2-3; 7 bases line up with TRBD2. The CDR3 is 17 residues long. Germline trimming cut 0 bases from V and 0 bases from J; bases unmatched to any gene: 6. Per the germline V gene, CDR1 is MNHNS and CDR2 is SASEGT. The CDR3 spells CASSEAGGLGSTDTQYF. CDR3 in DNA: TGTGCCAGCAGTGAAGCGGGGGGGTTAGGGAGCACAGATACGCAGTATTTT.

The rearrangement uses TRBV2 and TRBJ1-2; no reliable D call. Trimming took off 2 bases at V and 4 bases at J, with 8 bases between the two ends. The CDR3 spans 13 residues. Germline V gene sequence: CDR1 SNHLY, CDR2 FYNNEI. The CDR3 loop is CASSERQVYGYTF. Written as DNA, the CDR3 is TGTGCCAGCAGTGAACGCCAGGTCTATGGCTACACCTTC. Based on the CDR3 plus reference TRBV2 and TRBJ1-2, the full variable domain is EPEVTQTPSHQVTQMGQEVILRCVPISNHLYFYWYRQILGQKVEFLVSFYNNEISEKSEIFDDQFSVERPDGSNFTLKIRSTKLEDSAMYFCASSERQVYGYTFGSGTRLTVV.

This chain uses TRBV11-2 with TRBJ2-6; D gene unclear. Germline V lookup: CDR1 SGHAT, CDR2 FQNNGV. Trimming left V 2 bases short and J 2 bases short, with 4 bases between. The CDR3 length is 14 residues. The CDR3 protein is CASSLTAGANVLTF. The CDR3, as DNA: TGTGCCAGCAGCTTAACTGCTGGGGCCAACGTCCTGACTTTC.

This sequence joins TRBV27 and TRBJ2-7; TRBD1 might be the D (6 bases). The CDR3 sequence is 13 residues long. V was pared by 5 bases and J by 3 bases, with 11 bases between. Germline V CDR1 and CDR2: MNHEY, SMNVEV (reference sequence). The CDR3 nucleotides are TGTGCCAGCAGTCCGATCAGGGGCTACGAGCAGTACTTC. Residues: CASSPIRGYEQYF.

This chain links TRBV9 with TRBJ2-3, with D possibly being TRBD1 (5 bases). Looked up from germline, CDR1 is SGDLS and CDR2 is YYNGEE. This CDR3 has 13 amino acids. Trimming took off 0 bases at V and 11 bases at J, with 13 bases between the two ends. The CDR3 DNA is TGTGCCAGCAGCGTAGAGGCAGGGAAGGGGCAGTATTTT. It encodes CASSVEAGKGQYF.

V usage is TRBV11-3 and J usage is TRBJ2-7; TRBD1 matches at 7 bases. Trimming took 0 bases from V and 0 from J; bases not matched to a gene: 5. Germline assignment: CDR1 SGHNT and CDR2 YENEEA. CDR3 length: 16 residues. The CDR3 reads CASSLDGTASSYEQYF. Written as DNA, the CDR3 is TGTGCCAGCAGCTTAGATGGGACAGCCAGCTCCTACGAGCAGTACTTC. Using reference TRBV11-3 and TRBJ2-7 for the parts outside the CDR3, the full variable domain is EAGVVQSPRYKIIEKKQPVAFWCNPISGHNTLYWYLQNLGQGPELLIRYENEEAVDDSQLPKDRFSAERLKGVDSTLKIQPAELGDSAVYLCASSLDGTASSYEQYFGPGTRLTVT.

The genes are TRBV19 and TRBJ1-4; no reliable D call. V dropped 5 bases and J dropped 2 bases, with 9 bases sitting between them. The CDR3 spans 14 residues. The germline gives CDR1 LNHDA, CDR2 SQIVND (reference sequence). The CDR3 sequence is CASSPTLTNEKLFF. The CDR3 DNA reads as TGTGCCAGTAGTCCGACATTGACTAATGAAAAACTGTTTTTT.

Only a few counts were recorded for this clone. V gene TRBV6-1 combines with J gene TRBJ2-3; 9 bases align to TRBD1. This CDR3 is 15 amino acids long. After removal of 1 base from V and 4 bases from J, the junction contained 3 bases not matched to a gene. Germline assignment: CDR1 MNHNS and CDR2 SASEGT. The CDR3 loop is CASSEGGQGSDTQYF. The CDR3, as DNA: TGTGCCAGCAGTGAAGGGGGACAGGGTTCAGATACGCAGTATTTT.

The V gene is TRBV5-5, the J gene TRBJ2-1; 14 nucleotides align to TRBD2. Looked up from germline, CDR1 is SGHKS and CDR2 is YYEKEE (reference sequence). The V segment lost 0 bases and the J segment 9 bases; nucleotides outside the gene matches: 5. This CDR3 has 16 amino acids. CDR3 amino acids: CASSLAPGLAGAEQFF. CDR3 sequence (DNA): TGTGCCAGCAGCTTGGCCCCGGGACTAGCGGGGGCTGAGCAGTTCTTC. The full variable domain, with the rest looked up from reference TRBV5-5 and TRBJ2-1, is DAGVTQSPTHLIKTRGQQVTLRCSPISGHKSVSWYQQVLGQGPQFIFQYYEKEERGRGNFPDRFSARQFPNYSSELNVNALLLGDSALYLCASSLAPGLAGAEQFFGPGTRLTVL.

This clone has only one observation. V gene TRBV4-3 combines with J gene TRBJ2-7, with 9 bases fitting TRBD2. This CDR3 comprises 15 residues. The germline CDR1 and CDR2 sequences are LGHNA and YSLEER. Trimming cost V 3 bases and J 3 bases; bases outside gene matches: 6. As DNA, the CDR3 is TGCGCCAGCAGCCACCGAGCGGGGGGAGACTACGAGCAGTACTTC. Translated, it gives CASSHRAGGDYEQYF.

The chain uses TRBV6-1 and TRBJ1-3; TRBD1 might be the D (6 bases). CDR3 length: 12 residues. CDR1 and CDR2 from the germline V gene are MNHNS and SASEGT. Trimming shortened V by 8 bases and J by 11 bases, and 16 bases separated the two germline ends. The CDR3 DNA reads as TGTGCCAGCCACAACCCAGGGGCGCCCATATATTTT. This encodes CASHNPGAPIYF.

CDR3 region: CAWNYGTGAEKLFF. CDR3 coding DNA: TGTGCCTGGAACTACGGGACAGGGGCTGAAAAACTGTTTTTT. V and J are TRBV30 and TRBJ1-4; 10 nucleotides match TRBD1. Unmatched junction bases numbered 6, after V lost 4 bases and J lost 7 bases. Germline V lookup: CDR1 GTSNPN, CDR2 SVGIG (reference sequence). The CDR3 covers 14 residues.

The chain joins TRBV6-5 to TRBJ1-2, with a possible D match to TRBD1 (5 bases). V shed 8 bases and J shed 2 bases, with 18 bases lying between them. CDR3 length equals 15 residues. CDR1 and CDR2 from the germline V gene are MNHEY and SVGAGI. CDR3 coding DNA: TGTGCCAGCTTCGGGCAGGGCTGGGGCAACTATGGCTACACCTTC. Translation: CASFGQGWGNYGYTF.

This clone was seen a single time. This chain links TRBV6-4 with TRBJ2-3; 9 bases fit TRBD2. Trimming removed 5 bases from V and 5 bases from J; junction bases left unmatched: 8. This CDR3 comprises 15 residues. Germline-derived CDR1 and CDR2 are MRHNA and SNTAGT. This chain's CDR3 is CASSTSAGGQDTQYF. The CDR3 DNA reads as TGTGCCAGCAGTACTTCTGCGGGGGGGCAAGATACGCAGTATTTT.